These 5 T cell receptor beta chains share one sample of origin, sequenced in a study of PD-L1 blockade in urothelial cancer (dated by TCRdb to the late 2010s). The library was prepared using the immunoSEQ multiplex PCR assay. Held by TCRdb, this immuneACCESS table contains in-frame sequences only and omits some clones. Under half of the omission traces to an unresolved V gene where checked; the cause of the rest is unknown. This sample gives some 110,000 clones in total; about 91% of them show up just once. The ten biggest clones cover more than 3% of the sample. The time point label on this specimen signifies: peripheral blood 6 weeks after treatment start. Material: PBMCs, obtained around atezolizumab (anti-PD-L1) treatment. These receptors were taken from a man in his 60s with urothelial cancer.

The chain combines TRBV2 with TRBJ1-1; 8 positions match TRBD1. Germline CDR1 and CDR2: SNHLY and FYNNEI. The CDR3 length is 15 residues. The V and J ends lost 6 bases and 4 bases, in that order; junction bases with no gene match: 10. The CDR3 DNA reads as TGTGCCAGCAGCTATACCGGACAGGGCGGCACTGAAGCTTTCTTT. It translates to CASSYTGQGGTEAFF. The complete variable domain, with remaining parts taken from reference TRBV2 and TRBJ1-1, reads EPEVTQTPSHQVTQMGQEVILRCVPISNHLYFYWYRQILGQKVEFLVSFYNNEISEKSEIFDDQFSVERPDGSNFTLKIRSTKLEDSAMYFCASSYTGQGGTEAFFGQGTRLTVV.

The rearrangement uses TRBV6-5 and TRBJ2-5; 11 nucleotides align to TRBD2. J lost 3 bases, V lost 5 bases, and 5 bases had no gene match. This CDR3 is built from 15 residues. Germline V CDR1 and CDR2: MNHEY, SVGAGI. In DNA, the CDR3 is TGTGCCAGCAGTGCCCCTAGCGGGGGGAAAGAGACCCAGTACTTC. Translated: CASSAPSGGKETQYF.

The chain links TRBV5-1 to TRBJ2-1; 7 bases align to TRBD1. The V segment lost 4 bases and the J segment 9 bases; nucleotides outside the gene matches: 13. CDR1 and CDR2 (germline): SGHRS, YFSETQ. The CDR3 totals 15 residues. CDR3 DNA: TGCGCCAGCAGCCCCATCCGGACAGGTACAATTGAGCAGTTCTTC. Amino acid sequence: CASSPIRTGTIEQFF.

The chain links TRBV1 to TRBJ2-7; TRBD2 is the table's D call and was not checked against the DNA. TRBV1 is reported as a pseudogene. There are 16 residues in the CDR3. The CDR3 DNA follows: TGCACCAGCAGCCAAGAAGTCGTTCTAAAGACTTACGAGCAGTACTTC. This sequence encodes CTSSQEVVLKTYEQYF.

This sequence joins TRBV5-4 and TRBJ2-7, with a weak D call TRBD1 (6 bases). The CDR3 sequence is 13 residues long. Trimming shortened V by 4 bases and J by 6 bases, and 14 bases separated the two germline ends. CDR1 is SGHNT, CDR2 YYREEE, per germline (reference sequence). CDR3 protein: CASSMGGGVEQYF. The CDR3 DNA reads as TGTGCCAGCAGCATGGGTGGGGGCGTCGAGCAGTACTTC.